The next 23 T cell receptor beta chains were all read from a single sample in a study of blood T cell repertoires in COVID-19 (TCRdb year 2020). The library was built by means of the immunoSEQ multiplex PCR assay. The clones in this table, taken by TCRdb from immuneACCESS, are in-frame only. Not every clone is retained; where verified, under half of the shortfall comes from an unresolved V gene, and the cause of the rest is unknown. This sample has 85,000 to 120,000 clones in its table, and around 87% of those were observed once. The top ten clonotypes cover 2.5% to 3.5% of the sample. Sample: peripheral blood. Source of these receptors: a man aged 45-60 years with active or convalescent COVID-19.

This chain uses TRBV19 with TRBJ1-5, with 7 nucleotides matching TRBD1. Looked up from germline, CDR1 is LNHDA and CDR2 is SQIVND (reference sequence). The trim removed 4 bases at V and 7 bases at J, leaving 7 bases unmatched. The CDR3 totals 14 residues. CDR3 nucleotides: TGTGCCAGTAGTACGGGATCAGGGGGGCAGCCCCAGCATTTT. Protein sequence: CASSTGSGGQPQHF. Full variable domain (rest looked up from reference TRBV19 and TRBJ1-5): DGGITQSPKYLFRKEGQNVTLSCEQNLNHDAMYWYRQDPGQGLRLIYYSQIVNDFQKGDIAEGYSVSREKKESFPLTVTSAQKNPTAFYLCASSTGSGGQPQHFGDGTRLSIL.

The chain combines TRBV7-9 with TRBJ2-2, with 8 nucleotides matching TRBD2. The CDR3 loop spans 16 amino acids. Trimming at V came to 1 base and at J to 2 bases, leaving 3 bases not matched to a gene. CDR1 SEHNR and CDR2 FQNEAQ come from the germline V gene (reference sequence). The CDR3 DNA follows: TGTGCCAGCAGCTTAGAGGGACTAGGTAACACCGGGGAGCTGTTTTTT. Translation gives CASSLEGLGNTGELFF.

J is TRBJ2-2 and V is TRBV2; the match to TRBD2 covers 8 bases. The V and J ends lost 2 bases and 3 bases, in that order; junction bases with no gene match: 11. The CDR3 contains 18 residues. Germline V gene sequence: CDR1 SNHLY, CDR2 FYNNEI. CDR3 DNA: TGTGCCAGCAGTGAACCCCGAGGAGCGGGGGCCCACACCGGGGAGCTGTTTTTT. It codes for CASSEPRGAGAHTGELFF.

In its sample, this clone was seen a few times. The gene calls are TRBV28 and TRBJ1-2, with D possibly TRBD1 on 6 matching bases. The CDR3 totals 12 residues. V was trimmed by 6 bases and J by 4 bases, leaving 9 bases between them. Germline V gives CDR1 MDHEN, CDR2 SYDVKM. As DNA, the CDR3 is TGTGCCAGCAGCCCGGACAGCTATGGCTACACCTTC. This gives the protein CASSPDSYGYTF.

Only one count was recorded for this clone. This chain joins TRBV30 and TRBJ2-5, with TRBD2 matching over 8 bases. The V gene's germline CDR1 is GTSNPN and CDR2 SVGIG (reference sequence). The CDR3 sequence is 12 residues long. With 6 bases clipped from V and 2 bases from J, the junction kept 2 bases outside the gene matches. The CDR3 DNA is TGTGCCTGCGAGCGGGGGCAAGAGACCCAGTACTTC. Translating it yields CACERGQETQYF.

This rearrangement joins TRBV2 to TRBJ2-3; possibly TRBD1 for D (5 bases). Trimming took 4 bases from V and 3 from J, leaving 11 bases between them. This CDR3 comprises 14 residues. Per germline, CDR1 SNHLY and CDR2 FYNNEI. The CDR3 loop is CASSVIRETDTQYF. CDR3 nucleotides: TGTGCCAGCAGTGTAATCAGGGAAACAGATACGCAGTATTTT.

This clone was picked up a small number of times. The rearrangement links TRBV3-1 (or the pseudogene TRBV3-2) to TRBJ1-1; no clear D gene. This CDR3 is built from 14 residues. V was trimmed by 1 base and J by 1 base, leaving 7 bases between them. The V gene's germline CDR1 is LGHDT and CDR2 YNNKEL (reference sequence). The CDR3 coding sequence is TGTGCCAGCAGCCAAGGGGCGGGGAACACTGAAGCTTTCTTT. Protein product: CASSQGAGNTEAFF.

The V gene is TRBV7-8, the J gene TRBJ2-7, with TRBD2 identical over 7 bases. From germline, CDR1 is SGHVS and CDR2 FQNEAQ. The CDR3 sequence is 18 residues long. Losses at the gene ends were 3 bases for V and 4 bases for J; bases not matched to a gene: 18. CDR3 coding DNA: TGTGCCAGCAGCTTGGTCCCAATCTTGGCGGGGGTCAATTACGAGCAGTACTTC. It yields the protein CASSLVPILAGVNYEQYF.

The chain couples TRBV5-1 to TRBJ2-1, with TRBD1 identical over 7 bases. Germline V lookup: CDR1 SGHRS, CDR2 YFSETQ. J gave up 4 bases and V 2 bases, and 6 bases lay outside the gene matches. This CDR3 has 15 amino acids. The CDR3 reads CASSLQGFGYNEQFF. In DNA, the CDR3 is TGCGCCAGCAGCTTACAGGGGTTCGGGTACAATGAGCAGTTCTTC.

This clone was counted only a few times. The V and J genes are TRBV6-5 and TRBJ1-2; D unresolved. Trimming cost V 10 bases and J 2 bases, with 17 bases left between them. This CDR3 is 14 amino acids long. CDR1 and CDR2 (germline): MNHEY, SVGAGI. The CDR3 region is CAIKGPGANYGYTF. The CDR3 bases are TGTGCCATCAAAGGCCCGGGTGCAAACTATGGCTACACCTTC.

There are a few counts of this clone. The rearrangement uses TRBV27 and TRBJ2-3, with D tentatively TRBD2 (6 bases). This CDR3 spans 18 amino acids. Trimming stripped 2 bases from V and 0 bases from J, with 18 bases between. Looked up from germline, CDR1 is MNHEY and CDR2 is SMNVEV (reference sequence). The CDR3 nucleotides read TGTGCCAGCAGTTTAGTATTCCCCGAGGGGACTAGCACAGATACGCAGTATTTT. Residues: CASSLVFPEGTSTDTQYF.

The CDR3 sequence: CSGRRTGIGTGELFF. CDR3 bases: TGCAGCGGGAGGAGGACAGGGATAGGCACCGGGGAGCTGTTTTTT. This chain links TRBV29-1 with TRBJ2-2, with 8 bases identical to TRBD1. The CDR3 runs to 15 residues. Unmatched junction bases numbered 11, after V lost 7 bases and J lost 4 bases. The germline CDR1 and CDR2 sequences are SQVTM and ANQGSEA.

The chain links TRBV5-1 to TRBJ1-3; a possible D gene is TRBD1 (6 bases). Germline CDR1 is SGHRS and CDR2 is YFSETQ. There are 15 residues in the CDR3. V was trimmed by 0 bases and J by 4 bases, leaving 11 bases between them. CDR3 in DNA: TGCGCCAGCAGCTTGGAGGGGGGGTACGGAAACACCATATATTTT. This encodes CASSLEGGYGNTIYF.

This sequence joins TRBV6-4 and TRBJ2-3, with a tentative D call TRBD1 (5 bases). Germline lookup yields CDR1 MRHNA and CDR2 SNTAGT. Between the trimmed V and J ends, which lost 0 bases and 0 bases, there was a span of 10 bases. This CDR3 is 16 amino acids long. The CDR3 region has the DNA TGTGCCAGCAGTGACTCGATGGGGCCAAGCACAGATACGCAGTATTTT. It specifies CASSDSMGPSTDTQYF.

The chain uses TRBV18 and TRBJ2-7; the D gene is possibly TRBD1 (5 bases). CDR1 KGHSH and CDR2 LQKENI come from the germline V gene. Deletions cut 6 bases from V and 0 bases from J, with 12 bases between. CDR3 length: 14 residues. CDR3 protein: CASSRTRSSYEQYV. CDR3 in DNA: TGTGCCAGCTCCCGGACAAGGAGCTCCTACGAGCAGTACGTC.

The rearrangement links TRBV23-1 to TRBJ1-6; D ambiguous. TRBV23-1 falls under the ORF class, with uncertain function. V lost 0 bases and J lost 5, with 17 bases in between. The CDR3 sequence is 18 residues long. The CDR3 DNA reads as TGCGCCAGCAGTCAATCGAAGGTCAGGCGCCCTAATAATTCACCCCTCCACTTT. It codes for CASSQSKVRRPNNSPLHF.

The CDR3 region is CASRTTGTTTDTQYF. For the CDR3, the DNA is TGTGCCAGCAGAACTACCGGGACTACCACAGATACGCAGTATTTT. This rearrangement joins TRBV6-5 to TRBJ2-3; 7 nucleotides align to TRBD2. Germline CDR1 is MNHEY and CDR2 is SVGAGI. The CDR3 sequence is 15 residues long. Trimming at V came to 6 bases and at J to 2 bases, leaving 8 bases not matched to a gene.

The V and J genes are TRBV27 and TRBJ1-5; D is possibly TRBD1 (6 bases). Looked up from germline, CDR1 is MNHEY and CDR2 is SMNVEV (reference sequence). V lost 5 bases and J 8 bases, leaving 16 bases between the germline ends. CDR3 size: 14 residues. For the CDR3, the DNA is TGTGCCAGCAGTGATGGGACACTGGGTGAGCCCCAGCATTTT. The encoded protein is CASSDGTLGEPQHF.

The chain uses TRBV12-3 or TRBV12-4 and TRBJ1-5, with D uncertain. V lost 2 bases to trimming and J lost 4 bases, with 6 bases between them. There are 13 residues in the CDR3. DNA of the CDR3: TGTGCCAGCAGTTTACCAGGTAATCAGCCCCAGCATTTT. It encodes CASSLPGNQPQHF.

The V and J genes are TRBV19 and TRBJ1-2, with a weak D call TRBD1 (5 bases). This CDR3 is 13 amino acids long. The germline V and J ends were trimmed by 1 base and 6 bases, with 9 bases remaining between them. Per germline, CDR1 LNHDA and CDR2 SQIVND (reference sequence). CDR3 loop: CASSIVGRDGYTF. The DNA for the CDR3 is TGTGCCAGTAGTATAGTGGGGCGTGATGGCTACACCTTC.

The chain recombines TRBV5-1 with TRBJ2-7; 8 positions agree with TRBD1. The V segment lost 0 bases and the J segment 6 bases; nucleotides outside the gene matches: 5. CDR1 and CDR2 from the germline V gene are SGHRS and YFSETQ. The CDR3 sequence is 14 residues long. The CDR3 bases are TGCGCCAGCAGCTTGGGGACAGGGCTGGGCGAGCAGTACGTC. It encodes CASSLGTGLGEQYV.

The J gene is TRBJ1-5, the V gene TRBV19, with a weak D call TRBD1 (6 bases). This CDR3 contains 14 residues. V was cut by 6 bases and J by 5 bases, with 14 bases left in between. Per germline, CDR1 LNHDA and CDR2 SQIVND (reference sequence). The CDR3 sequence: CASRPSGGHQPQHF. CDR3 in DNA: TGTGCCAGTAGACCCTCGGGGGGCCATCAGCCCCAGCATTTT.

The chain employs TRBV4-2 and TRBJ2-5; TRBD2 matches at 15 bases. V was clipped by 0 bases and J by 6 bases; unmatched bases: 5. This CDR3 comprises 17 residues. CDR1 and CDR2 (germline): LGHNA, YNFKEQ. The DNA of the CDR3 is TGTGCCAGCAGCCAAGATTTAGGACTAGCGGGGGGGCAGACCCAGTACTTC. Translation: CASSQDLGLAGGQTQYF.